These 22 T cell receptor beta chains came from one sample sequenced in a study of blood T cell repertoires in COVID-19. The method was immunoSEQ multiplex PCR; TCRdb's version includes in-frame clones alone and lacks a portion of them. Of 35,000 to 50,000 clones listed, around 90% are singletons. Sequencing was performed on peripheral blood. The receptors stem from a man between 45 and 60 years old with active COVID-19.

There are a few counts of this clone. V is TRBV5-6 and J is TRBJ2-3, with TRBD1 identical over 10 bases. The germline gives CDR1 SGHDT, CDR2 YYEEEE. Trimming took 6 bases from V and 7 from J; bases not matched to a gene: 8. CDR3 length: 14 amino acids. In nucleotides, the CDR3 is TGTGCCAGCATCTTTCGGACAGGGGGAAATACGCAGTATTTT. This codes for CASIFRTGGNTQYF.

The V call is TRBV5-6, the J call TRBJ2-5; TRBD2 matches 9 bases. After removal of 4 bases from V and 5 bases from J, the junction contained 12 bases not matched to a gene. Germline lookup yields CDR1 SGHDT and CDR2 YYEEEE. There are 16 residues in the CDR3. The CDR3 loop reads CASSGPGLAVIETQYF. In nucleotides, the CDR3 is TGTGCCAGCAGCGGGCCGGGACTAGCCGTGATCGAGACCCAGTACTTC.

The chain employs TRBV5-1 and TRBJ1-1; TRBD1 matches at 10 bases. Trimming cost V 3 bases and J 7 bases; bases outside gene matches: 3. The CDR3 runs to 13 residues. Germline V gives CDR1 SGHRS, CDR2 YFSETQ. The DNA for the CDR3 is TGCGCCAGCAGCTACAGGACAGGGGGTGAAGCTTTCTTT. Encoded protein: CASSYRTGGEAFF. The full variable domain, with the rest looked up from reference TRBV5-1 and TRBJ1-1, is KAGVTQTPRYLIKTRGQQVTLSCSPISGHRSVSWYQQTPGQGLQFLFEYFSETQRNKGNFPGRFSGRQFSNSRSEMNVSTLELGDSALYLCASSYRTGGEAFFGQGTRLTVV.

The J gene is TRBJ2-6, the V gene TRBV5-1, with TRBD1 as a possible D gene (5 bases). The germline V and J ends were trimmed by 1 base and 2 bases, with 10 bases remaining between them. Germline lookup yields CDR1 SGHRS and CDR2 YFSETQ. CDR3 size: 16 residues. The CDR3 sequence: CASSLTGGTGANVLTF. CDR3 sequence (DNA): TGCGCCAGCAGCTTGACAGGTGGCACTGGGGCCAACGTCCTGACTTTC.

This clone was recorded once. The chain carries TRBV27 and TRBJ2-7; no firm D call. The CDR3 runs 13 residues. Germline CDR1 reads MNHEY; CDR2 reads SMNVEV (reference sequence). V lost 8 bases and J lost 0, with 11 bases in between. CDR3 amino acids: CASAMTFSYEQYF. For the CDR3, the DNA is TGTGCCAGCGCGATGACATTCTCCTACGAGCAGTACTTC.

This rearrangement joins TRBV7-9 to TRBJ2-1; possibly TRBD2 for D (7 bases). The CDR3 consists of 16 residues. Trimming took off 5 bases at V and 7 bases at J, with 21 bases between the two ends. Germline values: CDR1 SEHNR, CDR2 FQNEAQ (reference sequence). CDR3 bases: TGTGCCAGCAGCCCACGGGGGGCCTCCCATTCTAATGAGCAGTTCTTC. Translated, it gives CASSPRGASHSNEQFF.

The chain has TRBV25-1 and TRBJ1-1, with D unresolved. The CDR3 has 16 amino acids. CDR1 MGHDK and CDR2 SYGVNS come from the germline V gene. V lost 2 bases to trimming and J lost 1 base, with 14 bases between them. This CDR3 is CASSEGLTRGNTEAFF. Written as DNA, the CDR3 is TGTGCCAGCAGTGAAGGGCTAACTCGGGGGAACACTGAAGCTTTCTTT.

This clone appeared a few times. The chain combines TRBV6-6 with TRBJ2-1, with 7 nucleotides matching TRBD2. Losses at the gene ends were 0 bases for V and 2 bases for J; bases not matched to a gene: 4. Germline CDR1 and CDR2: MNHNY and SVGAGI (reference sequence). The CDR3 is 16 amino acids. CDR3 sequence (DNA): TGTGCCAGCAGTTACTCGACAGCGGGGACCTACAATGAGCAGTTCTTC. It translates to CASSYSTAGTYNEQFF.

The V call is TRBV5-1, the J call TRBJ2-1, with D maybe TRBD1 (6 bases). The CDR3 loop spans 13 amino acids. Germline V gives CDR1 SGHRS, CDR2 YFSETQ. Trimming left V 7 bases short and J 7 bases short, with 15 bases between. This chain's CDR3 is CASSSGVGNEQFF. In DNA, the CDR3 is TGCGCCAGCTCCTCAGGGGTCGGGAATGAGCAGTTCTTC.

The chain couples TRBV7-9 to TRBJ2-5; 8 bases match TRBD2. V shed 3 bases and J 1 base; nucleotides not matched to a gene: 4. This CDR3 region has 15 residues. Germline lookup yields CDR1 SEHNR and CDR2 FQNEAQ (reference sequence). This chain's CDR3 is CASSFKRGTQETQYF. The CDR3, as DNA: TGTGCCAGCAGCTTTAAGCGGGGGACCCAAGAGACCCAGTACTTC. Complete variable domain (other parts from reference TRBV7-9 and TRBJ2-5): DTGVSQNPRHKITKRGQNVTFRCDPISEHNRLYWYRQTLGQGPEFLTYFQNEAQLEKSRLLSDRFSAERPKGSFSTLEIQRTEQGDSAMYLCASSFKRGTQETQYFGPGTRLLVL.

V and J are TRBV5-4 and TRBJ2-3, with 13 bases that match TRBD2. The CDR3 contains 20 residues. The V and J ends lost 4 bases and 0 bases, in that order; junction bases with no gene match: 14. The germline gives CDR1 SGHNT, CDR2 YYREEE (reference sequence). CDR3 protein: CASSGPGLAGPKTSTDTQYF. DNA for the CDR3: TGTGCCAGCAGCGGACCGGGACTAGCGGGGCCAAAAACTAGCACAGATACGCAGTATTTT.

The chain combines TRBV25-1 with TRBJ2-2; tentatively, D is TRBD2 (5 bases). Trimming removed 3 bases at V and 3 bases at J, with 11 bases between. The CDR3 sequence is 15 residues long. Looked up from germline, CDR1 is MGHDK and CDR2 is SYGVNS. CDR3 DNA: TGTGCCAGCAGTGATTGGGAGCGCGACACCGGGGAGCTGTTTTTT. Protein: CASSDWERDTGELFF.

The CDR3 spells CASSLLGAGANVLTF. The CDR3 nucleotides read TGCGCCAGCAGCTTGCTGGGGGCGGGGGCCAACGTCCTGACTTTC. V and J are TRBV5-1 and TRBJ2-6; maybe TRBD1 (6 bases). The CDR3 runs 15 residues. Germline CDR1 SGHRS, CDR2 YFSETQ. V lost 1 base to trimming and J lost 4 bases, with 9 bases between them.

The gene calls are TRBV10-3 and TRBJ1-1; 7 positions match TRBD1. V dropped 3 bases and J dropped 0; count of bases not matched to a gene: 19. The CDR3 is made up of 20 amino acids. Looked up from germline, CDR1 is ENHRY and CDR2 is SYGVKD. The DNA of the CDR3 is TGTGCCATCAGTGATTACGAAGCTATCCAGACAGGGCGCATGAACACTGAAGCTTTCTTT. Translated: CAISDYEAIQTGRMNTEAFF.

This sequence joins TRBV10-3 and TRBJ2-1, with D hard to call. Germline assignment: CDR1 ENHRY and CDR2 SYGVKD. The CDR3 length is 13 residues. Trimming stripped 6 bases from V and 8 bases from J, with 14 bases between. Here the CDR3 DNA reads TGTGCCATCAGCGAGACGCCACGCGATGAGCAGTTCTTC. Encoded protein: CAISETPRDEQFF.

The chain employs TRBV27 and TRBJ1-1, with TRBD1 identical over 9 bases. Per the germline V gene, CDR1 is MNHEY and CDR2 is SMNVEV (reference sequence). The CDR3 length is 17 residues. The V gene end was trimmed by 4 bases and the J gene end by 4 bases; junction bases not matched to a gene: 13. The CDR3, as DNA: TGTGCCAGCAGTTCCCTCATTTTGGGGACAGGGCCCACTGAAGCTTTCTTT. It yields the protein CASSSLILGTGPTEAFF.

The chain couples TRBV13 to TRBJ1-2; possible D gene TRBD1, 5 bases. The CDR3 consists of 16 residues. Germline V gene data show CDR1 as PRHDT and CDR2 as FYEKMQ (reference sequence). The germline V and J ends were trimmed by 8 bases and 0 bases, with 19 bases remaining between them. The CDR3 DNA reads TGTGCCAGCGGGCTTTATCGGGGGACTGCTAACTATGGCTACACCTTC. This translates into CASGLYRGTANYGYTF.

This chain links TRBV3-1 (or the pseudogene TRBV3-2) with TRBJ1-5, with 8 nucleotides matching TRBD1. The germline CDR1 and CDR2 sequences are LGHDT and YNNKEL (reference sequence). The junction had 2 bases not matched to a gene; V was cut back by 1 base and J by 3 bases. This CDR3 comprises 15 residues. CDR3 DNA: TGTGCCAGCAGCCAAGGGACAGGGAACAATCAGCCCCAGCATTTT. Protein product: CASSQGTGNNQPQHF.

The chain recombines TRBV5-1 with TRBJ2-2; D is perhaps TRBD1 (5 bases). V was shortened by 0 bases and J by 4 bases, with 7 bases between the two germline ends. The CDR3 extends over 14 amino acids. Germline loops: CDR1 SGHRS, CDR2 YFSETQ. CDR3 protein: CASSLEGVTGELFF. The CDR3 nucleotides read TGCGCCAGCAGCTTGGAAGGGGTCACCGGGGAGCTGTTTTTT.

This chain connects TRBV6-4 to TRBJ1-5; D not certain. In germline, CDR1 is MRHNA, CDR2 SNTAGT. The CDR3 is 15 amino acids. V shed 3 bases and J shed 2 bases, with 11 bases lying between them. In DNA, the CDR3 is TGTGCCAGCAGTGAGTCGGGGAACGGCAATCAGCCCCAGCATTTT. Protein: CASSESGNGNQPQHF.

This chain links TRBV11-3 with TRBJ1-5; D not certain. This CDR3 has 14 residues. V lost 1 base, J lost 7 bases, and 11 bases lay in between. CDR1 is SGHNT and CDR2 is YENEEA in the germline V gene. This CDR3 is CASSLAVPRQPQHF. The CDR3 coding sequence is TGTGCCAGCAGCTTAGCCGTCCCCCGGCAGCCCCAGCATTTT.

The chain combines TRBV25-1 with TRBJ2-7, with D possibly TRBD1 on 6 matching bases. Germline V CDR1 and CDR2: MGHDK, SYGVNS. This CDR3 is built from 13 residues. Trimming pared 2 bases from V and 4 bases from J, leaving 9 bases between. This CDR3 is CASSERQDYEQYF. The CDR3 region has the DNA TGTGCCAGCAGTGAAAGACAGGATTACGAGCAGTACTTC.